This T cell receptor beta chain was recorded in a study of blood T cell repertoires in COVID-19. Measured with immunoSEQ multiplex PCR; TCRdb has only the in-frame clones, and not every one. The sample lists 60,000 to 95,000 clones, about 91% seen once, with 5% to 6.5% in the top ten. CDR3 length: 14 amino acids. V was shortened by 4 bases and J by 2 bases, with 11 bases between the two germline ends. Looked up from germline, CDR1 is MNHEY and CDR2 is SMNVEV (reference sequence). The receptor was derived from a woman aged 50 to 60 with acute or convalescent COVID-19. The chain is built from TRBV27 and TRBJ1-2, with TRBD1 as a possible D gene (6 bases). Input material: peripheral blood. CDR3 in amino acids: CASSSWGPNYGYTF. The DNA for the CDR3 is TGTGCCAGCAGTTCATGGGGGCCCAACTATGGCTACACCTTC.